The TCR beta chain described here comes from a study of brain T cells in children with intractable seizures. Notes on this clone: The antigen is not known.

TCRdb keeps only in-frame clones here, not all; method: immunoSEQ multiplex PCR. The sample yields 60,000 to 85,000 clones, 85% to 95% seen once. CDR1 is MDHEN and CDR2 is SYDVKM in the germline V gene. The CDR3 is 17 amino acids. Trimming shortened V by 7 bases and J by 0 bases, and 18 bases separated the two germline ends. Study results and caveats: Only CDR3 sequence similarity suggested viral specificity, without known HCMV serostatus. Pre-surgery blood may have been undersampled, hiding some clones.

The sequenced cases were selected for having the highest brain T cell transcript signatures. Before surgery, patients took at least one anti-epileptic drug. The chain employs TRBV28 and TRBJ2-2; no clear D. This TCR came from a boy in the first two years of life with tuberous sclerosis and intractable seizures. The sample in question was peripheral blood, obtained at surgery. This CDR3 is CASTVVSASANTGELFF. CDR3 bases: TGTGCCAGCACCGTGGTGAGCGCGTCTGCGAACACCGGGGAGCTGTTTTTT.